A selection of T cell receptor beta chains follows, all from one sample in a study of cytomegalovirus exposure and HLA in healthy donors. Profiled with immunoSEQ multiplex PCR; TCRdb holds only in-frame clones, not every one. The sample lists some 150,000 clones; about four fifths were seen once. Specimen: PBMCs. These receptors were taken from a male donor in good health and CMV-seronegative. CDR3s include the opening cysteine and the closing phenylalanine or tryptophan. D genes are given only for firm matches. Clone size, where shown, is once, few, many, or a class for clones that have expanded.

clone_size d_call j_call v_call cdr3_nt cdr3_aa
once - TRBJ2-7 TRBV6-5 TGTGCCAGCAGTTACTCGACACAGACCCCCTACGAGCAGTACTTC CASSYSTQTPYEQYF
- - TRBJ1-2 TRBV6-1 TGTGCCAGCAGTGATTCAGGGACTGCCGGCTACACCTTC CASSDSGTAGYTF
- - TRBJ2-7 TRBV9 TGTGCCAGCAGCGTTCTACAGGGTTACGAGCAGTACTTC CASSVLQGYEQYF
few - TRBJ2-6 TRBV4-2 TGTGCCAGCAGTTTGCAGGACTCTGGGGCCAACGTCCTGACTTTC CASSLQDSGANVLTF
- - TRBJ1-4 TRBV19 TGTGCCAGTAGTATAGTACGGGGGTCTAATGAAAAACTGTTTTTT CASSIVRGSNEKLFF
- TRBD1 TRBJ1-1 TRBV14 TGTGCCAGCAGCCAAGGATTCAGGGGGCCTAGCACTGAAGCTTTCTTT CASSQGFRGPSTEAFF
- TRBD1 TRBJ2-5 TRBV10-1 TGCGCCAGCAGTCGGGACAGCCAAGAGACCCAGTACTTC CASSRDSQETQYF
- TRBD2 TRBJ2-3 TRBV7-9 TGTTCCAGCAGCTCCCGACTAGCGGGGGGGGGCACAGATACGCAGTATTTT CSSSSRLAGGGTDTQYF
- TRBD2 TRBJ2-2 TRBV9 TGTGCCAGCAGCGAGACTAGCGGGGAGGCCGGGGAGCTGTTTTTT CASSETSGEAGELFF
- - TRBJ1-2 TRBV6-1 TGTGCCAGCAGTGAAGCAATTATCGGCTACACCTTC CASSEAIIGYTF
- TRBD1 TRBJ2-3 TRBV7-8 TGTGCCAGCAGCTGGCCCGGGACAGGGCCCACAGATACGCAGTATTTT CASSWPGTGPTDTQYF
few - TRBJ1-2 TRBV6-5 TGTGCCAGCATCCAGGGAGGCGGCTACACCTTC CASIQGGGYTF
- TRBD1 TRBJ1-4 TRBV27 TGTGCCAGCAGTTTCTATCAGGGGGCTGGAGAAAAACTGTTTTTT CASSFYQGAGEKLFF
- - TRBJ1-1 TRBV7-2 TGTGCCAGCAGCTGGGCGACAGTGAACACTGAAGCTTTCTTT CASSWATVNTEAFF